Detailed here is one T cell receptor beta chain. Its antigen remains unidentified. V lost 3 bases, J lost 2 bases, and 14 bases lay in between. Germline V CDR1 and CDR2: SGDLS, YYNGEE. This CDR3 has 15 amino acids. By quantitative 5'-RACE with molecular barcodes, the TCR beta libraries were made. One entry per CDR3 protein, called by TCRdb with MiXCR from the 5' RACE reads. The table lists hundreds of thousands of distinct CDR3 sequences, 10% to 15% of them singletons, with approximately 0.46% in the top ten. This entry belongs to a study of CD8 T cells in ankylosing spondylitis. Study-level findings and limits: Apparently characteristic of ankylosing spondylitis blood was a TCR beta motif (roughly 8 highly homologous variants). Reactive arthritis synovial fluid and blood previously showed some of these motif variants.

The clonotype was recovered from a male donor with ankylosing spondylitis. Sequencing was carried out using blood, either unsorted or a sorted T cell fraction (not recorded which). The chain combines TRBV9 with TRBJ1-2; D possibly corresponds to TRBD1 (6 bases). The CDR3 DNA sequence: TGTGCCAGCAGCGCCGACGGGGGGCGCAACTATGGCTACACCTTC. Translating it yields CASSADGGRNYGYTF.